What follows describes a single T cell receptor beta chain. The sample originates from a study of cytomegalovirus exposure and HLA in healthy donors. Trimming pared 4 bases from V and 3 bases from J, leaving 7 bases between. Germline V gene lookup returns CDR1 MNHNS and CDR2 SASEGT. This CDR3 region has 12 residues. In the PCR, 60 Vbeta and 13 Jbeta primers were used. Profiled with immunoSEQ multiplex PCR; TCRdb holds only in-frame clones, not every one. The sample holds more than 200,000 clones, 82% seen once. Donors sampled were nominally healthy, though unrecorded immune exposures were likely. The genes are TRBV6-1 and TRBJ2-7; D gene unclear. Material for sequencing was PBMCs. The TCR originated in a man aged 35 to 55 in good health and CMV-seropositive. CDR3: CASSVQIYEQYF. The CDR3 DNA sequence: TGTGCCAGCAGTGTCCAGATCTACGAGCAGTACTTC.